A selection of T cell receptor beta chains follows, all from one sample in a study of blood T cell repertoires in COVID-19. The method was immunoSEQ multiplex PCR; TCRdb's version includes in-frame clones alone and lacks a portion of them. Of under 40,000 clones in the sample, approximately 80% are singletons; the top ten hold about 7.9%. What was sequenced was peripheral blood. The source of these receptors is a woman aged 60-75 years with acute or convalescent COVID-19. CDR3s include the opening cysteine and the closing phenylalanine or tryptophan. The D gene is left open where the match is weak. The size field is filled for only some rows; it gives once, few, many or a size class.

D gene	V gene	clone size	J gene	CDR3 DNA	CDR3 protein
TRBD1	TRBV10-3	NA	TRBJ1-2	TGTGCCACCGTGCCAAACCAGGACAGGGGAAGCGGCTACACCTTC	CATVPNQDRGSGYTF
TRBD1	TRBV28	NA	TRBJ1-5	TGTGCCAGCAGTTTATTCCTAACCAGGGGGCTCAATCAGCCCCAGCATTTT	CASSLFLTRGLNQPQHF
TRBD2	TRBV19	NA	TRBJ2-3	TGTGCCAGTAGGCCCCGGGACTACCACACAGATACGCAGTATTTT	CASRPRDYHTDTQYF
NA	TRBV16	NA	TRBJ1-5	TGTGCCAGCAGCCAATCTCGGAACCCGGGGCAGCCCCAGCATTTT	CASSQSRNPGQPQHF
NA	TRBV4-1	NA	TRBJ2-3	TGCGCCAGCAGCGGCACTATCGGGGGCACAGATACGCAGTATTTT	CASSGTIGGTDTQYF
TRBD1	TRBV19	NA	TRBJ1-2	TGTGCCAGTAGTATAGTAACCGGGACAGGGGGTCGTGGCTACACCTTC	CASSIVTGTGGRGYTF
NA	TRBV9	NA	TRBJ2-3	TGTGCCAGCAGCGTAGCCAGCGGAGCAGATACGCAGTATTTT	CASSVASGADTQYF
NA	TRBV4-1	few	TRBJ1-5	TGCGCCAGCAGCCAAGATTCCAATTACAACCATCAGCCCCAGCATTTT	CASSQDSNYNHQPQHF
NA	TRBV30	NA	TRBJ2-6	TGTGCCTGGAGTTCCCGGTCCTCTGGGGCCAACGTCCTGACTTTC	CAWSSRSSGANVLTF
TRBD1	TRBV6-6	NA	TRBJ1-6	TGTGCCAGCGGACAGGGGCGGCGGTCACCCCTCCACTTT	CASGQGRRSPLHF
NA	TRBV6-5	NA	TRBJ1-3	TGTGCCAGCAGTTACAGCTATGGAAACACCATATATTTT	CASSYSYGNTIYF
NA	TRBV27	NA	TRBJ1-1	TGTGCCAGCAGTTTATCGGGGGGAGGGACTGAAGCTTTCTTT	CASSLSGGGTEAFF
NA	TRBV5-1	NA	TRBJ1-2	TGCGCCAGCAGCCATATCGGAGGCAACTATGGCTACACCTTC	CASSHIGGNYGYTF
NA	TRBV30	NA	TRBJ2-7	TGTGCCTGGAGCCATACACGGGGCGAGCAGTACTTC	CAWSHTRGEQYF
TRBD1	TRBV6-5	NA	TRBJ1-2	TGTGCCAGCATCCCGCGTTCAGGGGGCTATGGCTACACCTTC	CASIPRSGGYGYTF
TRBD1	TRBV5-1	NA	TRBJ2-7	TGCGCCAGCAGCTTGAGTGGTTCGGCAGGGGGCTCCTACGAGCAGTACTTC	CASSLSGSAGGSYEQYF
NA	TRBV4-1	NA	TRBJ1-6	TGCGCCAGCAGCCAAGAGGGCGCGGGGGGTTCACCCCTCCACTTT	CASSQEGAGGSPLHF
NA	TRBV11-2	NA	TRBJ1-1	TGTGCCAGCAGCCGGACTGTCACGGACGTTGAAGCTTTCTTT	CASSRTVTDVEAFF
NA	TRBV12-3/TRBV12-4	NA	TRBJ1-2	TGTGCCAGCACCCAAAACGAGGATGGCTACACCTTC	CASTQNEDGYTF
TRBD2	TRBV4-1	NA	TRBJ2-1	TGCGCCAGCAGCCAAGGGGCGGGGGGCTCCTACAATGAGCAGTTCTTC	CASSQGAGGSYNEQFF
TRBD2	TRBV6-4	NA	TRBJ2-3	TGTGCCAGCAGTGAAAGGAGCGGGGGGGGCACAGATACGCAGTATTTT	CASSERSGGGTDTQYF
NA	TRBV13	NA	TRBJ1-2	TGTGCCAGCAGCTTAGACAGGGCCTATGGCTACACCTTC	CASSLDRAYGYTF
NA	TRBV12-3/TRBV12-4	NA	TRBJ1-1	TGTGCCAGCAGCCCTACAGGGAACACTGAAGCTTTCTTT	CASSPTGNTEAFF
NA	TRBV7-3	NA	TRBJ2-1	TGTGCCAGCAGCTTGGACACCGACAATGAGCAGTTCTTC	CASSLDTDNEQFF
TRBD1	TRBV2	few	TRBJ1-4	TGTGCCAGCAGTGTGCCCGGGACAGGGGATGAAAAACTGTTTTTT	CASSVPGTGDEKLFF
TRBD2	TRBV5-1	few	TRBJ2-7	TGCGCCAGCAGGCCTACTTGGGGCGGGAGCTACGAGCAGTACTTC	CASRPTWGGSYEQYF
TRBD1	TRBV6-6	NA	TRBJ2-7	TGTGCCAGCAGCCCCGGGACAGGGAGAAACGAGCAGTACTTC	CASSPGTGRNEQYF
NA	TRBV10-3	few	TRBJ1-2	TGTGCCATCAGTGAGGATGAGGTCGCAGGGGATGGCTACACCTTC	CAISEDEVAGDGYTF
NA	TRBV7-2	few	TRBJ2-5	TGTGCCAGCAGCTTAGATGTAGGGGCGTGGGAGACCCAGTACTTC	CASSLDVGAWETQYF
NA	TRBV5-4	NA	TRBJ2-5	TGTGCCAGCAGCTTGGCTATAAGGGGGACACAACAAGAGACCCAGTACTTC	CASSLAIRGTQQETQYF
NA	TRBV30	NA	TRBJ1-2	TGTGCCTGGAGTTTGGGCAGCAACTATGGCTACACCTTC	CAWSLGSNYGYTF
TRBD1	TRBV19	NA	TRBJ1-2	TGTGCCAGTAGTGCCCGACAGGGGAACTACCCTTTTACAGATGGCTACACCTTC	CASSARQGNYPFTDGYTF
NA	TRBV18	NA	TRBJ1-2	TGTGCCAGCTCTCCCGACCCTCCCGGGGGCTACACCTTC	CASSPDPPGGYTF
TRBD1	TRBV7-3	NA	TRBJ1-6	TGTGCCAGCAGCCCGTCACCCCGGGACAGCGAAAGCTCCTATAATTCACCCCTCCACTTT	CASSPSPRDSESSYNSPLHF
TRBD2	TRBV2	once	TRBJ2-5	TGTGCCAGCAGTCACCCGGGGGGAAGGGAGACCCAGTACTTC	CASSHPGGRETQYF
TRBD1	TRBV7-9	once	TRBJ2-7	TGTGCCAGCAACGGACAGGGTTCCTACGAGCAGTACTTC	CASNGQGSYEQYF
NA	TRBV5-1	NA	TRBJ1-3	TGCGCCAGCAGCTTGGCGGCAGGGTCCTCTGGAAACACCATATATTTT	CASSLAAGSSGNTIYF
NA	TRBV5-1	NA	TRBJ2-7	TGCGCCAGCAGCTTGGCCGGGGAAATGTGGTACGAGCAGTACTTC	CASSLAGEMWYEQYF
NA	TRBV5-8	few	TRBJ1-3	TGTGCCAGCAGCTCGACTTGGTCTGGAAACACCATATATTTT	CASSSTWSGNTIYF
NA	TRBV4-1	NA	TRBJ2-3	TGCGCCAGCAGCCAAGGGGGCGGGGGCCCTACCACAGATACGCAGTATTTT	CASSQGGGGPTTDTQYF
TRBD1	TRBV6-5	NA	TRBJ1-2	TGTGCCAGCGAACCGAGGACAGGGGTTAACTATGGCTACACCTTC	CASEPRTGVNYGYTF
TRBD1	TRBV10-1	NA	TRBJ2-5	TGCGCCAGCAGTAAGGAGACAGGGAGGACCCAGTACTTC	CASSKETGRTQYF
TRBD2	TRBV3-1/TRBV3-2	NA	TRBJ2-1	TGTGCCAGCAGCCAAGATCTGGGACTAAGGTACAATGAGCAGTTCTTC	CASSQDLGLRYNEQFF
TRBD1	TRBV15	NA	TRBJ2-7	TGTGCCACCGGTCCGGGACAGGGGTCTAGGGAGCAGTACTTC	CATGPGQGSREQYF
TRBD2	TRBV19	NA	TRBJ2-7	TGTGCCAGTAGTATAGCCACGGGACTAGCGCTAGACTACGAGCAGTACTTC	CASSIATGLALDYEQYF
NA	TRBV18	NA	TRBJ2-2	TGTGCCAGCTCACCTGGACCGAAGCAGGGGACCGGGGAGCTGTTTTTT	CASSPGPKQGTGELFF
TRBD1	TRBV28	NA	TRBJ1-3	TGTGCCAGCAGTTTAGGCCCGGGACAGCCAAGCTCTGGAAACACCATATATTTT	CASSLGPGQPSSGNTIYF
NA	TRBV18	few	TRBJ1-4	TGTGCCAGCTCACCAGAGACAACTAATGAAAAACTGTTTTTT	CASSPETTNEKLFF
TRBD1	TRBV10-2	NA	TRBJ2-4	TGCGCCAGCAGTGAACAGGGGGGAAACATTCAGTACTTC	CASSEQGGNIQYF
TRBD2	TRBV4-1	NA	TRBJ2-3	TGCGCCAGCAGCCAAGAGATAGCGGGGGCCCACACAGATACGCAGTATTTT	CASSQEIAGAHTDTQYF
TRBD2	TRBV11-1	NA	TRBJ2-1	TGTGCCAGCAGCCTTAGCGGGCATGAGCAGTTCTTC	CASSLSGHEQFF
TRBD1	TRBV15	NA	TRBJ1-6	TGTGCCACCAGCAGGGCGACAGGGACGACCTATAATTCACCCCTCCACTTT	CATSRATGTTYNSPLHF
NA	TRBV6-2/TRBV6-3	NA	TRBJ1-4	TGTGCCAGCAGTTGGACTACCAGTACAACTAATGAAAAACTGTTTTTT	CASSWTTSTTNEKLFF
NA	TRBV19	NA	TRBJ1-2	TGTGCCAGTAGTATAGGTGCCGGAGCTAACTATGGCTACACCTTC	CASSIGAGANYGYTF
TRBD1	TRBV7-2	NA	TRBJ1-3	TGTGCCAGCAGCTTGGCAAGGCAGGGGGCTGGAAACACCATATATTTT	CASSLARQGAGNTIYF
NA	TRBV12-3/TRBV12-4	NA	TRBJ2-5	TGTGCCAGCAGTAGAGCCCCAGAGACCCAGTACTTC	CASSRAPETQYF
NA	TRBV2	NA	TRBJ1-1	TGTGCCAGCAGTGAAGATGCAGGGCGGAACACTGAAGCTTTCTTT	CASSEDAGRNTEAFF
NA	TRBV4-1	few	TRBJ2-3	TGCGCCAGCAGCCTTACAGGGCTCAGCACAGATACGCAGTATTTT	CASSLTGLSTDTQYF
TRBD1	TRBV7-3	few	TRBJ2-3	TGTGCCAGCAGCCCCGACAGGGGAACGCAGTATTTT	CASSPDRGTQYF
TRBD1	TRBV5-6	NA	TRBJ1-1	TGTGCCAGCTGGGGACAGGGAAACACTGAAGCTTTCTTT	CASWGQGNTEAFF